This is a list of T cell receptor beta chains from one sample in a study of blood T cells in healthy people across ages. TCRdb processed the 5' RACE reads anew with MiXCR; each CDR3 protein has one entry. The sample has 600,000 to 650,000 distinct CDR3 sequences; under 70% are singletons. Sequencing was done on a sample of blood. These receptors originate from a man between 60 and 75 years old in good health. Each CDR3 is given with its conserved first and last residue. Fields, in order: D gene, J gene, clone size, V gene, CDR3 DNA, CDR3 protein. A D gene is named only where the DNA matches it firmly. Clone size is stated in some rows and not others, as once, few, many or a class when expanded.

. TRBJ2-3 . TRBV12-3/TRBV12-4 TGTGCCAGCAGTAGACACAGGGCAGATACGGAGTATTTT CASSRHRADTEYF
. TRBJ2-4 few TRBV6-1 TGTGCCAGCAGTGAAGCGAGAGGGACCAAAAACATTCAGTACTTC CASSEARGTKNIQYF
TRBD2 TRBJ2-5 . TRBV7-2 TGTGCCAGCAGCGCGGCTAGCGGGGCCCCCTACAATGAGCAGTACTTC CASSAASGAPYNEQYF
TRBD1 TRBJ1-1 . TRBV7-8 TGTGCCAGCAGCTTAGCTAGGGGGCTTGTCACTGAAGCTTTCTTT CASSLARGLVTEAFF
. TRBJ1-2 . TRBV20-1 TGCAGTGCTAGAGCCCATCCACAGTCTAACTATGGCTACACCTTC CSARAHPQSNYGYTF
. TRBJ1-2 . TRBV3-1 TGTGCCAGCAGCCCCATGCAGGGGTTCGGCTACACCTTC CASSPMQGFGYTF
. TRBJ1-2 . TRBV20-1 TGCAGTGCTAGAGATAGGGGCCCTAATGGGAACTATGGCTACACCTTC CSARDRGPNGNYGYTF
. TRBJ2-5 . TRBV9 TGTGCCAGCAGCGTAGGGCTGGGGACCCAGTACTTC CASSVGLGTQYF
TRBD1 TRBJ2-7 many TRBV5-1 TGCGCCAGCAGCTTTGGGACAGGGAGCTCCTACGAGCAGTACTTC CASSFGTGSSYEQYF
TRBD2 TRBJ2-3 . TRBV20-1 TGCAGTGCTAGAGATGACAGCGGGGGGCGTCAAGGCACAGATACGCAGTATTTT CSARDDSGGRQGTDTQYF
TRBD1 TRBJ2-5 . TRBV24-1 TGTGCCACCAGTGACAGGACAGGGGGCGTCGGAGAGACCCAGTACTTC CATSDRTGGVGETQYF
. TRBJ2-6 . TRBV2 TGTGCCAGCAGCCTTTCTGGGCACTCTGGGGCCAACGTCCTGACTTTC CASSLSGHSGANVLTF
. TRBJ2-2 . TRBV7-9 TGTGCCAGCAACCGTCGCCCCGACTCATCCGGGGAGCTGTTTTTT CASNRRPDSSGELFF
. TRBJ1-1 once TRBV5-1 TGCGCCAGCAGCCCAAGCAGGACCACTGAAGCTTTCTTT CASSPSRTTEAFF
. TRBJ2-4 . TRBV6-6 TGTGCCAGCAGTACAGGGACGTCTGGCATTCAGTACTTC CASSTGTSGIQYF
TRBD1 TRBJ1-2 . TRBV12-3/TRBV12-4 TGTGCCAGCAGGGACGGGACAGGGGGATTTAGTGGCTACACCTTC CASRDGTGGFSGYTF
TRBD2 TRBJ2-5 . TRBV3-1 TGTGCCAGCAGCCGGACTAGTCCTAAAGAGACCCAGTACTTC CASSRTSPKETQYF
. TRBJ1-6 few TRBV20-1 TGCAGTGCTGCCTTCGGGGGGGCGTCCAATTCACCCCTCCACTTT CSAAFGGASNSPLHF
TRBD1 TRBJ1-2 . TRBV25-1 TGTGCCAGCAGTGAATATCGGGTTCCCGGACAGGAGCCCTACACCTTC CASSEYRVPGQEPYTF
TRBD1 TRBJ2-7 . TRBV29-1 TGCAGCGGCGGTGGGACAGGGGGCTACAATGAGCAGTACTTC CSGGGTGGYNEQYF
TRBD2 TRBJ2-2 . TRBV12-3/TRBV12-4 TGTGCCAGCAGTTTTAGCGGACTAGCGGGGAGGACCGGGGAGCTGTTTTTT CASSFSGLAGRTGELFF
. TRBJ1-4 few TRBV5-1 TGCGCCAGCAGCCGGGCCTCCACGGATGAAAAACTGTTTTTT CASSRASTDEKLFF
. TRBJ2-5 . TRBV27 TGTGCCAGCAACTATTTAGGGACGGCCGGAGAGGAGACCCAGTACTTC CASNYLGTAGEETQYF